This T cell receptor beta chain was documented in a study of radiation and T cells in renal cell carcinoma. As to this clone: The junction does not match germline at one end; this may be a read error.

This CDR3 contains 13 residues. Looked up from germline, CDR1 is KGHSH and CDR2 is LQKENI. Here immunoSEQ multiplex PCR was the method, and the copy in TCRdb shows in-frame clones only, minus some. Of about 10,000 clones in the sample, around 56% were seen once. As for treatment: treatment-naive control, cytoreductive nephrectomy. Here the sequenced sample was tumor tissue, taken from a patient whose treatment was nephrectomy without radiotherapy. The clonotype was recovered from a man in his forties or fifties with renal cell carcinoma. The rearrangement links TRBV18 to TRBJ2-6; D perhaps matches TRBD1 (5 bases). The CDR3 protein is CASSPSRANVLTF. As DNA, the CDR3 is TGTGCCAGCTCACCGAGCAGGGCTAACGTCCTGACTTTC.